The 14 T cell receptor beta chains below all came from one sample that was sequenced in a study of cytomegalovirus exposure and HLA in healthy donors. PCR employed 60 Vbeta and 13 Jbeta primers. Sequencing used immunoSEQ multiplex PCR; TCRdb keeps in-frame clones, though not all of them. Among just over 150,000 clones listed, approximately 79% were seen once. Source material: PBMCs. These receptors were obtained from a woman between 50 and 59 years old in good health and CMV-seropositive.

This clone was detected only a few times. V is TRBV2 and J is TRBJ2-1, with 9 bases that match TRBD2. J gave up 2 bases and V 7 bases, and 6 bases lay outside the gene matches. The CDR3 totals 15 residues. Germline V lookup: CDR1 SNHLY, CDR2 FYNNEI. The CDR3 DNA sequence: TGTGCCAGCAAAAAACTAGCGGGTGCCTACAATGAGCAGTTCTTC. The encoded protein is CASKKLAGAYNEQFF.

The CDR3 region is CASSPPTGTANYGYTF. For the CDR3, the DNA is TGTGCCAGCTCACCACCGACAGGGACAGCTAACTATGGCTACACCTTC. The chain has TRBV18 and TRBJ1-2; 7 bases agree with TRBD1. The CDR3 loop spans 16 amino acids. Losses at the gene ends were 0 bases for V and 0 bases for J; bases not matched to a gene: 4. CDR1 and CDR2 from the germline V gene are KGHSH and LQKENI.

This clone turned up a few times. This chain joins TRBV29-1 and TRBJ1-1; D might be TRBD1 (5 bases). Germline V gene data show CDR1 as SQVTM and CDR2 as ANQGSEA. V lost 8 bases and J 3 bases, leaving 13 bases between the germline ends. The CDR3 has 12 amino acids. CDR3 in DNA: TGCAGCCTGCTGCGGGGGGACACTGAAGCTTTCTTT. Translation gives CSLLRGDTEAFF.

The chain employs TRBV19 and TRBJ1-5; no firm D call. The CDR3 has 15 residues. V shed 4 bases and J shed 5 bases, with 15 bases lying between them. In germline, CDR1 is LNHDA, CDR2 SQIVND (reference sequence). CDR3 DNA sequence: TGTGCCAGTAGTAACATTCAGGTGAAGGATCAGCCCCAGCATTTT. It codes for CASSNIQVKDQPQHF.

The rearrangement uses TRBV6-5 and TRBJ1-5, with no clear D. The ends were cut back, 4 bases at V and 2 bases at J, with 6 bases in the middle. In germline, CDR1 is MNHEY, CDR2 SVGAGI. CDR3 size: 13 residues. CDR3 bases: TGTGCCAGCAGTTCAGAGGGCAATCAGCCCCAGCATTTT. This codes for CASSSEGNQPQHF.

The V and J genes are TRBV19 and TRBJ2-7; D is perhaps TRBD2 (6 bases). The CDR3 spans 14 residues. The V end lost 5 bases, the J end lost 3 bases, and 14 bases lay between the germline ends. Germline CDR1 is LNHDA and CDR2 is SQIVND (reference sequence). The CDR3 DNA follows: TGTGCCAGTAGTCCCTGGGGGGAAAGCTACGAGCAGTACTTC. Encoded protein: CASSPWGESYEQYF.

The V call is TRBV7-8, the J call TRBJ1-2; D ambiguous. The germline V gene encodes CDR1 SGHVS and CDR2 FQNEAQ. Trimming shortened V by 2 bases and J by 4 bases, and 5 bases separated the two germline ends. The CDR3 consists of 12 residues. The CDR3 region has the DNA TGTGCCAGCAGCTTAACAGCCTATGGCTACACCTTC. Its protein is CASSLTAYGYTF.

This clone was counted once. DNA of the CDR3: TGTGCCTGGAGTGTAGCGGGGGGGACATACGAGCAGTACTTC. Translation: CAWSVAGGTYEQYF. V is TRBV30 and J is TRBJ2-5; 10 bases align to TRBD2. The better agreement between TRBJ2-7 and the DNA end casts doubt on the J call. The CDR3 covers 14 residues. Germline V gives CDR1 GTSNPN, CDR2 SVGIG (reference sequence).

On this clone itself: The identical CDR3 is also encoded by other nucleotide sequences in the sample. This chain joins TRBV9 and TRBJ2-5; D is possibly TRBD2 (7 bases). The CDR3 length is 15 residues. Trimming left V 0 bases short and J 1 base short, with 10 bases between. Germline V gene data show CDR1 as SGDLS and CDR2 as YYNGEE. The CDR3: CASSVGGGPQETQYF. The CDR3 region has the DNA TGTGCCAGCAGCGTAGGGGGGGGCCCCCAAGAGACCCAGTACTTC.

The sample holds a few counts of this clone. The CDR3 region has the DNA TGTGCCTGGAGCTTGACAGGGCGAAGTGAAAAACTGTTTTTT. It encodes CAWSLTGRSEKLFF. This chain links TRBV30 with TRBJ1-4; 7 bases map to TRBD1. The CDR3 loop spans 14 amino acids. The V segment lost 3 bases and the J segment 7 bases; nucleotides outside the gene matches: 8. CDR1 is GTSNPN and CDR2 is SVGIG in the germline V gene (reference sequence).

V is TRBV11-2 and J is TRBJ1-3; TRBD1 aligns across 8 bases. CDR3 length: 17 amino acids. CDR1 and CDR2 (germline): SGHAT, FQNNGV. J gave up 3 bases and V 5 bases, and 12 bases lay outside the gene matches. CDR3 coding DNA: TGTGCCAGCAGCCGAGTTCGGGGACAGGCTGATGGAAACACCATATATTTT. Encoded protein: CASSRVRGQADGNTIYF.

This clone was observed a few times. DNA of the CDR3: TGTGCCAGCAGCAAAGGGACTAGCTGGCAGGGAACAGATACGCAGTATTTT. Protein product: CASSKGTSWQGTDTQYF. The chain links TRBV7-9 to TRBJ2-3, with TRBD2 matching 9 bases. From germline, CDR1 is SEHNR and CDR2 FQNEAQ (reference sequence). This CDR3 region has 17 residues. V gave up 5 bases and J gave up 3 bases; unmatched junction bases: 12.

The chain uses TRBV28 and TRBJ1-1; D might be TRBD1 (6 bases). Germline assignment: CDR1 MDHEN and CDR2 SYDVKM. V was clipped by 3 bases and J by 8 bases, with 10 bases between them. The CDR3 spans 12 residues. CDR3 loop: CASSLADREAFF. The CDR3 nucleotides are TGTGCCAGCAGTTTGGCGGACAGAGAAGCTTTCTTT.

This chain joins TRBV28 and TRBJ2-5; D might be TRBD1 (5 bases). Germline V gene lookup returns CDR1 MDHEN and CDR2 SYDVKM. The CDR3 is 14 amino acids. Trimming removed 2 bases at V and 7 bases at J, with 14 bases between. For the CDR3, the DNA is TGTGCCAGCAGTTTACCCCAGCTGGGGCGGACCCAGTACTTC. Protein sequence: CASSLPQLGRTQYF.